The clone carrying this T cell receptor beta chain was observed at least ten times. Antigen unknown. Over 170 million TCR-beta sequences from 15-18 subjects came out of each sequencing run. Each CDR3 protein gets one entry after TCRdb re-called the 5' RACE reads with MiXCR. The sample records over 70,000 distinct CDR3 sequences, 10% to 13% being singletons. These data originate in a study of neurological immune-mediated disorders. General observations from the study: Levels of TCR clonal expansion peaked in HTLV-1-associated myelopathy and reached their lowest in multiple sclerosis, under those of healthy controls.

As to time point: longitudinal time-point 1 (baseline). In Maryland, USA, blood bank volunteers were the healthy controls. CDR3 length: 12 amino acids. Germline CDR1 reads SEHNR; CDR2 reads FQNEAQ (reference sequence). Trimming removed 3 bases from V and 15 bases from J, with 15 bases in between. This TCR was recovered from a man aged 30-40 years in good health. The sequencing input was PBMCs. V and J are TRBV7-9 and TRBJ2-1; tentatively, D is TRBD2 (6 bases). The CDR3 spells CASSLDRDGGFF. The DNA for the CDR3 is TGTGCCAGCAGCTTGGATCGGGACGGGGGGTTCTTC.